This TCR beta chain was documented in a study of T cells in localized non-small cell lung cancer. For this clone: Its antigen is currently unknown.

Overall study results and limits: Of the top 100 tumor clones, median around 60 were in adjacent lung, some 30 among its top 100.

CDR1 is MNHEY and CDR2 is SVGAGI in the germline V gene. V lost 5 bases, J lost 4 bases, and 10 bases lay in between. This CDR3 comprises 13 residues. The assay was immunoSEQ multiplex PCR, and TCRdb's table has in-frame clones only and misses some. The profile shows 30,000 to 40,000 clones, around four fifths of them singletons. The rearrangement joins TRBV6-5 to TRBJ2-3, with no clear D. The receptor was isolated from a male donor older than 55 with stage II squamous cell lung carcinoma. The sequencing here drew on peripheral blood, taken before any cancer treatment. CDR3 sequence reads: CASSGPMSDTQYF. CDR3 bases: TGTGCCAGCAGTGGGCCGATGTCAGATACGCAGTATTTT.